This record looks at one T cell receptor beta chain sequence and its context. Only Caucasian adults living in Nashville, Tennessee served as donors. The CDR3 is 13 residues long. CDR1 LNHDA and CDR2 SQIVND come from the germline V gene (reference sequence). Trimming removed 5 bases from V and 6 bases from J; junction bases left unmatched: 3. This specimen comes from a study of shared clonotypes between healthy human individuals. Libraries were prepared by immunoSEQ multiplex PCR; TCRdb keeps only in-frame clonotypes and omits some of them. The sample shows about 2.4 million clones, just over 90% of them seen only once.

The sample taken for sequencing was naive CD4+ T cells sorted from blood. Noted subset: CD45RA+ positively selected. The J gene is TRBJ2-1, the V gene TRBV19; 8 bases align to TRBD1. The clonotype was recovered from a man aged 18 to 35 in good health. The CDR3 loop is CASSSTGGNEQFF. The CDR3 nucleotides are TGTGCCAGTAGTTCTACAGGGGGCAATGAGCAGTTCTTC.